Following are 11 T cell receptor beta chains from one sample sequenced in a study of cytomegalovirus exposure and HLA in healthy donors. PCR involved 60 Vbeta and 13 Jbeta primers. Only in-frame clones appear in the TCRdb table, and some are missing; sequencing was by immunoSEQ multiplex PCR. Of 150,000 to 200,000 clones listed, 80% were seen once; the top ten hold 9% to 10%. Sequenced input: PBMCs. The receptors shown here come from a man aged 18 to 29 in good health and CMV-seropositive.

The rearrangement uses TRBV28 and TRBJ2-2; 7 bases are shared with TRBD2. V trimming: 4 bases; J trimming: 14 bases; junction bases outside the gene matches: 13. This CDR3 has 14 residues. CDR1 is MDHEN, CDR2 SYDVKM, per germline. CDR3 nucleotides: TGTGCCAGCAGTTCCTCGGGGACTAAAGTACATCTGTTTTTT. Translated, it gives CASSSSGTKVHLFF.

This chain connects TRBV7-2 to TRBJ2-1, with 9 nucleotides matching TRBD1. V lost 5 bases and J lost 4; bases outside the gene matches: 12. In germline, CDR1 is SGHTA, CDR2 FQGNSA. CDR3 length: 17 amino acids. CDR3 nucleotide sequence: TGTGCCAGCAGCCCCAAACGCCCGGGACAGGGTTACAATGAGCAGTTCTTC. Its translation is CASSPKRPGQGYNEQFF.

The gene calls are TRBV5-6 and TRBJ1-2; 7 bases line up with TRBD1. CDR3 length equals 14 residues. CDR1 SGHDT and CDR2 YYEEEE come from the germline V gene. J was trimmed by 5 bases and V by 4 bases; bases with no gene match: 8. In nucleotides, the CDR3 is TGTGCCAGCAGCGTGGGACAGAACATATATGGCTACACCTTC. It codes for CASSVGQNIYGYTF.

This clone was detected only a few times. The chain couples TRBV2 to TRBJ1-1; 9 bases fit TRBD1. The V gene end was trimmed by 2 bases and the J gene end by 6 bases; junction bases not matched to a gene: 13. Per germline, CDR1 SNHLY and CDR2 FYNNEI. The CDR3 totals 17 residues. The CDR3 DNA is TGTGCCAGCAGTGAATTAGGGACAGGGTCCTATGGGGCTGAAGCTTTCTTT. It specifies CASSELGTGSYGAEAFF.

This chain connects TRBV4-1 to TRBJ1-5, with no clear D. The CDR3 runs to 15 residues. Trimming shortened V by 0 bases and J by 0 bases, and 6 bases separated the two germline ends. CDR1 MGHRA and CDR2 YSYEKL come from the germline V gene. This CDR3 is CASSQDAGSNQPQHF. The CDR3 nucleotides read TGCGCCAGCAGCCAAGATGCCGGTAGCAATCAGCCCCAGCATTTT.

The rearrangement uses TRBV18 and TRBJ1-1; TRBD1 matches at 8 bases. The J segment lost 4 bases and the V segment lost 2 bases, leaving 3 bases of the junction unmatched. There are 14 residues in the CDR3. CDR1 KGHSH and CDR2 LQKENI come from the germline V gene. The CDR3 DNA follows: TGTGCCAGCTCACCAGGACAGGGAGGCACTGAAGCTTTCTTT. Residues: CASSPGQGGTEAFF.

In this sample, this clone turned up once. This chain links TRBV6-6 with TRBJ2-1; TRBD1 matches at 9 bases. The CDR3 extends over 15 amino acids. Losses at the gene ends were 2 bases for V and 7 bases for J; bases not matched to a gene: 6. Germline CDR1 MNHNY, CDR2 SVGAGI (reference sequence). The CDR3 DNA reads TGTGCCAGCAGTTACGAAGGACAGGGGATGAATGAGCAGTTCTTC. This translates into CASSYEGQGMNEQFF.

The J gene is TRBJ1-4, the V gene TRBV10-2; maybe TRBD1 (5 bases). V was cut by 6 bases and J by 12 bases, with 14 bases left in between. CDR1 is WSHSY, CDR2 SAAADI, per germline. CDR3 size: 12 residues. CDR3 amino acids: CASSLGGEELFF. The DNA of the CDR3 is TGCGCCAGCAGCCTGGGGGGGGAGGAACTGTTTTTT.

This chain links TRBV29-1 with TRBJ2-7; the D gene is possibly TRBD1 (6 bases). This CDR3 is built from 12 residues. Trimming pared 4 bases from V and 2 bases from J, leaving 9 bases between. Germline values: CDR1 SQVTM, CDR2 ANQGSEA. The CDR3 loop reads CSVVDSPYEQYF. The CDR3 bases are TGCAGCGTTGTGGACAGCCCCTACGAGCAGTACTTC.

V and J are TRBV4-3 and TRBJ2-7, with 10 bases matching TRBD1. The germline gives CDR1 LGHNA, CDR2 YSLEER. This CDR3 comprises 18 residues. Trimming removed 0 bases from V and 1 base from J; junction bases left unmatched: 9. The CDR3 is CASSQDPHGTGVSYEQYF. The CDR3 DNA reads TGCGCCAGCAGCCAAGATCCGCACGGGACAGGGGTGTCCTACGAGCAGTACTTC.

J is TRBJ1-1 and V is TRBV19, with TRBD1 matching over 7 bases. Losses at the gene ends were 0 bases for V and 7 bases for J; bases not matched to a gene: 14. The V gene's germline CDR1 is LNHDA and CDR2 SQIVND (reference sequence). The CDR3 is 17 amino acids. The CDR3 spells CASSIDPGQRYDIEAFF. The CDR3 region has the DNA TGTGCCAGTAGTATAGATCCGGGACAGCGATACGACATTGAAGCTTTCTTT.